This TCR beta chain is from a study of memory B cells and T cells in multiple sclerosis. Regarding the study as a whole: Shared clonotype counts depended on differing compartment clone-set sizes and were normalized.

This CDR3 spans 15 amino acids. Germline V gene lookup returns CDR1 SEHNR and CDR2 FQNEAQ (reference sequence). The trim removed 5 bases at V and 5 bases at J, leaving 11 bases unmatched. Points on this clone: Antigen unknown.

TCRdb's table, derived via immunoSEQ multiplex PCR, lists solely in-frame clones and lacks some. The sample yields around 14,000 clones, roughly three quarters seen once. The sample taken for sequencing was memory (CD45RO+) CD4+ T cells from blood. J is TRBJ2-5 and V is TRBV7-9, with 7 bases aligning to TRBD1. The receptor was isolated from a human donor with multiple sclerosis. CDR3 sequence: CASSPLQGLKETQYF. In DNA form, the CDR3 reads TGTGCCAGCAGCCCCCTACAGGGGTTGAAGGAGACCCAGTACTTC.